This entry lists 10 T cell receptor beta chains sequenced from one sample in a study of cytomegalovirus exposure and HLA in healthy donors. Vbeta (60) and Jbeta (13) primers were used in the PCR. Only in-frame clones appear in the TCRdb table, and some are missing; sequencing was by immunoSEQ multiplex PCR. The data hold roughly 86,000 clones, with about three quarters observed a single time. Source material: PBMCs. These receptors were obtained from a man aged 60-69 years in good health and CMV-seronegative.

This clone was found a few times. The chain combines TRBV11-2 with TRBJ2-7, with 11 bases identical to TRBD1. J lost 2 bases, V lost 4 bases, and 1 base had no gene match. This CDR3 is 14 amino acids long. Per germline, CDR1 SGHAT and CDR2 FQNNGV. The CDR3 reads CASSSGQGAYEQYF. CDR3 DNA sequence: TGTGCCAGCAGCTCGGGACAGGGGGCCTACGAGCAGTACTTC.

This chain links TRBV5-4 with TRBJ2-5, with TRBD1 matching over 8 bases. Germline V gives CDR1 SGHNT, CDR2 YYREEE (reference sequence). J gave up 1 base and V 2 bases, and 4 bases lay outside the gene matches. This CDR3 comprises 15 residues. In DNA, the CDR3 is TGTGCCAGCAGCTTCAGGACAGGGCCCCAAGAGACCCAGTACTTC. Translated, it gives CASSFRTGPQETQYF.

V gene TRBV5-1 combines with J gene TRBJ2-7; TRBD1 aligns across 8 bases. The CDR3 is made up of 14 amino acids. Unmatched junction bases numbered 2, after V lost 2 bases and J lost 1 base. Germline V gene sequence: CDR1 SGHRS, CDR2 YFSETQ. Written as DNA, the CDR3 is TGCGCCAGCAGCTTAAACAGGGGGTCCTACGAGCAGTACTTC. It specifies CASSLNRGSYEQYF.

The chain has TRBV14 and TRBJ1-2; 11 bases map to TRBD1. Germline V lookup: CDR1 SGHDN, CDR2 FVKESK. Trimming cost V 5 bases and J 7 bases; bases outside gene matches: 3. This CDR3 comprises 13 residues. In nucleotides, the CDR3 is TGTGCCAGCAGCTGGGACAGGGGGACTGGCTACACCTTC. Translation: CASSWDRGTGYTF.

The chain carries TRBV10-1 and TRBJ2-3, with 9 bases lining up with TRBD2. This CDR3 region has 14 residues. V lost 5 bases and J lost 2; bases outside the gene matches: 2. The germline V gene has CDR1 WNHNN and CDR2 SYGVQD (reference sequence). CDR3 residues: CASSRGGATDTQYF. The CDR3 nucleotides read TGCGCCAGCAGTCGCGGGGGGGCCACAGATACGCAGTATTTT.

This sequence joins TRBV28 and TRBJ2-1; the match to TRBD2 covers 11 bases. The CDR3 runs to 18 residues. The germline V gene encodes CDR1 MDHEN and CDR2 SYDVKM. J was trimmed by 8 bases and V by 4 bases; bases with no gene match: 16. CDR3 in DNA: TGTGCCAGCAGTTCCCCAGGTCCCACTAGCGGGAGTTTAGATGAGCAGTTCTTC. Translation gives CASSSPGPTSGSLDEQFF.

The rearrangement uses TRBV27 and TRBJ1-6; TRBD1 matches 7 bases. Germline assignment: CDR1 MNHEY and CDR2 SMNVEV (reference sequence). This CDR3 region has 14 residues. After removal of 2 bases from V and 10 bases from J, the junction contained 5 bases not matched to a gene. The CDR3 DNA follows: TGTGCCAGCAGTTTAAGGCCAGGGGGATCACCCCTCCACTTT. Its protein product is CASSLRPGGSPLHF.

The J gene is TRBJ2-5, the V gene TRBV5-1, with TRBD1 identical over 7 bases. CDR1 is SGHRS, CDR2 YFSETQ, per germline. CDR3 size: 14 residues. V shed 6 bases and J 3 bases; nucleotides not matched to a gene: 8. CDR3 loop: CASTPGTEKETQYF. The CDR3 nucleotides are TGCGCCAGCACTCCCGGGACAGAAAAAGAGACCCAGTACTTC. Complete variable domain (other parts from reference TRBV5-1 and TRBJ2-5): KAGVTQTPRYLIKTRGQQVTLSCSPISGHRSVSWYQQTPGQGLQFLFEYFSETQRNKGNFPGRFSGRQFSNSRSEMNVSTLELGDSALYLCASTPGTEKETQYFGPGTRLLVL.

The rearrangement links TRBV25-1 to TRBJ1-6; no definite D call. CDR3 size: 12 residues. Germline V gene sequence: CDR1 MGHDK, CDR2 SYGVNS. The V gene lost 0 bases and the J gene lost 14 bases, with 8 bases spanning the gap. The CDR3 loop reads CASSEYPGSLHF. DNA of the CDR3: TGTGCCAGCAGTGAATATCCAGGATCCCTCCACTTT.

The chain couples TRBV19 to TRBJ2-1; 15 bases match TRBD2. The V and J ends lost 5 bases and 4 bases, in that order; junction bases with no gene match: 9. This CDR3 has 18 residues. The V gene's germline CDR1 is LNHDA and CDR2 SQIVND (reference sequence). Here the CDR3 DNA reads TGTGCCAGTAGTCTAGCCCGGACTAGCGGGGGGGGTTACAATGAGCAGTTCTTC. Amino acid sequence: CASSLARTSGGGYNEQFF.